One sample yielded the 13 T cell receptor beta chains listed below, sequenced in a study of T-cell reconstitution after alpha-beta-depleted transplantation in children. The library targeted TCRbeta and was prepared with unique molecular identifiers. TCRdb processed the PCR reads anew with MiXCR; each CDR3 protein has one entry. This sample has around 420,000 distinct CDR3 sequences, with roughly 17% found just once. Sample: PBMCs, mostly from graft donor cells, taken 360 days after TCRalphabeta/CD19-depleted stem cell transplant. Receptors originate from a boy younger than two who had a stem cell transplant for Wiskott-Aldrich syndrome, so the T cells may come from the graft donor.

This clonotype was seen more than once but under ten times. V gene TRBV10-3 combines with J gene TRBJ2-7, with D tentatively TRBD1 or TRBD2 (5 bases each). CDR1 and CDR2 from the germline V gene are ENHRY and SYGVKD. The CDR3 sequence is 13 residues long. Trimming took 10 bases from V and 7 from J, leaving 20 bases between them. CDR3 in DNA: TGTGCCACCGTCGCCGGGACCCCTAAGGAGCAGTACTTC. Its protein product is CATVAGTPKEQYF.

The rearrangement links TRBV19 to TRBJ1-3, with D uncertain. CDR3 size: 13 residues. CDR1 and CDR2 (germline): LNHDA, SQIVND (reference sequence). V was shortened by 3 bases and J by 6 bases, with 9 bases between the two germline ends. The CDR3 sequence is CASSINYLNTIYF. The CDR3 DNA reads TGTGCCAGTAGTATCAATTACCTAAACACCATATATTTT.

This chain joins TRBV27 and TRBJ2-7; the D gene could be TRBD1 or TRBD2 (6 bases each). CDR3 length: 14 residues. The germline V and J ends were trimmed by 3 bases and 3 bases, with 12 bases remaining between them. Germline CDR1 is MNHEY and CDR2 is SMNVEV (reference sequence). CDR3 residues: CASSFQGGHYEQYF. For the CDR3, the DNA is TGTGCCAGCAGTTTTCAAGGGGGGCACTACGAGCAGTACTTC.

The genes are TRBV20-1 and TRBJ1-5; D ambiguous. Per the germline V gene, CDR1 is DFQATT and CDR2 is SNEGSKA (reference sequence). Deletions cut 1 base from V and 4 bases from J, with 14 bases between. The CDR3 loop spans 15 amino acids. The CDR3, as DNA: TGCAGTGCTAGAGTTTGGACGTCCGGAAATCAGCCCCAGCATTTT. Protein: CSARVWTSGNQPQHF.

This chain connects TRBV5-1 to TRBJ2-7; D ambiguous. CDR1 and CDR2 from the germline V gene are SGHRS and YFSETQ. With 4 bases removed from V and 0 bases from J, the gap between germline ends came to 8 bases. The CDR3 is 13 residues long. The CDR3 region has the DNA TGCGCCAGCAGCGGAACCAGCTCCTACGAGCAGTACTTC. This codes for CASSGTSSYEQYF.

This clonotype was detected a few times. CDR3 loop: CASSLSPLARETQYF. CDR3 nucleotides: TGTGCCAGCAGCTTATCCCCTCTAGCCCGGGAGACCCAGTACTTC. The V call is TRBV11-2, the J call TRBJ2-5, with a possible D match to TRBD2 (5 bases). CDR1 is SGHAT, CDR2 FQNNGV, per germline. This CDR3 contains 15 residues. Trimming stripped 2 bases from V and 5 bases from J, with 15 bases between.

This clonotype was seen only a few times. J is TRBJ2-4 and V is TRBV6-1, with 11 bases lining up with TRBD1. Germline lookup yields CDR1 MNHNS and CDR2 SASEGT. The V gene end was trimmed by 6 bases and the J gene end by 6 bases; junction bases not matched to a gene: 4. The CDR3 spans 14 residues. The CDR3 nucleotides are TGTGCCAGCAGGACCGGGACAGGGGGAAACATTCAGTACTTC. It specifies CASRTGTGGNIQYF.

The chain recombines TRBV28 with TRBJ1-1, with D possibly TRBD1 on 5 matching bases. Germline V CDR1 and CDR2: MDHEN, SYDVKM. Trimming removed 6 bases at V and 1 base at J, with 12 bases between. The CDR3 is 14 amino acids. DNA for the CDR3: TGTGCCAGCAGAGGGCGGGGCAAGAACACTGAAGCTTTCTTT. Translating it yields CASRGRGKNTEAFF.

V and J are TRBV29-1 and TRBJ1-3; no firm D call. Germline values: CDR1 SQVTM, CDR2 ANQGSEA. CDR3 length equals 13 residues. Trimming shortened V by 4 bases and J by 0 bases, and 7 bases separated the two germline ends. In nucleotides, the CDR3 is TGCAGCGTTGCGTCACTCTCTGGAAACACCATATATTTT. Encoded protein: CSVASLSGNTIYF.

The chain joins TRBV5-1 to TRBJ1-6; D is uncertain. The V gene lost 1 base and the J gene lost 3 bases, with 8 bases spanning the gap. The CDR3 sequence is 15 residues long. The V gene's germline CDR1 is SGHRS and CDR2 YFSETQ. The CDR3 bases are TGCGCCAGCAGCTTGCTCCGTATCTATAATTCACCCCTCCACTTT. This gives the protein CASSLLRIYNSPLHF.

The sample holds a few counts of this clonotype. The chain links TRBV7-2 to TRBJ2-5; 7 positions match TRBD1. CDR1 is SGHTA and CDR2 is FQGNSA in the germline V gene. The CDR3 has 15 residues. J was trimmed by 2 bases and V by 6 bases; bases with no gene match: 9. Written as DNA, the CDR3 is TGTGCCAGCAGACGCCCGAGGGGACAGCAAGAGACCCAGTACTTC. Its protein product is CASRRPRGQQETQYF.

The V call is TRBV15, the J call TRBJ2-3, with a weak D call TRBD2 (6 bases). Trimming removed 2 bases at V and 4 bases at J, with 16 bases between. The V gene's germline CDR1 is LNHNV and CDR2 YYDKDF (reference sequence). CDR3 size: 16 residues. The CDR3 here is CATSRKPGLPPDTQYF. The CDR3 nucleotides read TGTGCCACCAGCAGAAAACCGGGACTCCCTCCAGATACGCAGTATTTT. The entire variable domain, with the rest obtained from reference TRBV15 and TRBJ2-3, is as follows: DAMVIQNPRYQVTQFGKPVTLSCSQTLNHNVMYWYQQKSSQAPKLLFHYYDKDFNNEADTPDNFQSRRPNTSFCFLDIRSPGLGDTAMYLCATSRKPGLPPDTQYFGPGTRLTVL.

This clonotype was seen many times. The chain uses TRBV28 and TRBJ2-3; 7 nucleotides agree with TRBD2. This CDR3 contains 15 residues. The ends lost 4 bases at V and 3 bases at J; junction bases unmatched: 7. The germline V gene has CDR1 MDHEN and CDR2 SYDVKM. DNA for the CDR3: TGTGCCAGCAGTTGGCAGCGGGGAAGTACAGATACGCAGTATTTT. Its protein is CASSWQRGSTDTQYF. Looking up the rest from reference TRBV28 and TRBJ2-3 gives the full variable domain: DVKVTQSSRYLVKRTGEKVFLECVQDMDHENMFWYRQDPGLGLRLIYFSYDVKMKEKGDIPEGYSVSREKKERFSLILESASTNQTSMYLCASSWQRGSTDTQYFGPGTRLTVL.